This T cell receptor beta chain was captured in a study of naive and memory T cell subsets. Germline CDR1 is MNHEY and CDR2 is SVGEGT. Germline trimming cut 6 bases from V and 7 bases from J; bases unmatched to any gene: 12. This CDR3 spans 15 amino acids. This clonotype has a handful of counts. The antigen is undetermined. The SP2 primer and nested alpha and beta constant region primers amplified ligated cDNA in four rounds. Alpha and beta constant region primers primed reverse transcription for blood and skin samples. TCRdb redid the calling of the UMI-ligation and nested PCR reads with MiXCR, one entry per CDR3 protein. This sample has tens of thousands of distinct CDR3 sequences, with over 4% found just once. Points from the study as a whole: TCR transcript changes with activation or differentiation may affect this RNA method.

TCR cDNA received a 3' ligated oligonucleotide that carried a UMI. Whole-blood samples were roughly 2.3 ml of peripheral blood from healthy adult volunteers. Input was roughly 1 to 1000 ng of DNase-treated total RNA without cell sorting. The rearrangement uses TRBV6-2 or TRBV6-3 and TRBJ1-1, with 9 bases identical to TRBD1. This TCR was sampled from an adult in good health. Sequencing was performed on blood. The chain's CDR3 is CASSFYGQGTIEAFF. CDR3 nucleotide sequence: TGTGCCAGCAGCTTTTACGGACAGGGGACCATTGAAGCTTTCTTT.